This TCR beta chain originates from a study of T cell responses to AZD1222 COVID-19 vaccine. The data were produced by immunoSEQ multiplex PCR, yet TCRdb's version contains in-frame clones alone and is incomplete. The sample has 100,000 to 150,000 clones; 93% are singletons. As to this clone: Its antigen is as yet unknown.

CDR3 length: 14 residues. Germline CDR1 reads MNHEY; CDR2 reads SVGAGI. Between the trimmed V and J ends, which lost 7 bases and 9 bases, there was a span of 16 bases. Findings and caveats of the study: Following two doses of AZD1222, Spike-specific TCR breadth and depth rose. Close to half of all spike-specific TCRs reportedly target regions of the variants that are unmutated.

This chain links TRBV6-5 with TRBJ1-6, with D maybe TRBD1 (6 bases). This TCR was recovered from an adult in good health. Here the sequenced sample was peripheral blood, taken on day 0 of AZD1222 vaccination. This CDR3 is CASTRQAPGSPLHF. The CDR3 coding sequence is TGTGCCAGCACCCGACAGGCCCCGGGTTCACCCCTCCACTTT.